This T cell receptor beta chain appears in the sequencing data of a study of T-cell reconstitution after alpha-beta-depleted transplantation in children. Molecular barcoding with unique molecular identifiers was used for the TCRbeta library. TCRdb processed the PCR reads anew with MiXCR; each CDR3 protein has one entry. Counted here are 330,000 or so distinct CDR3 sequences, nearly 8% occurring once; the ten biggest clones make up about 9.1%. Trimming took 2 bases from V and 4 from J; bases not matched to a gene: 4. The CDR3 consists of 14 residues. In this sample, this clonotype turned up many times. Its antigen remains unidentified. Findings and caveats of the study: It was surviving recipient T cells and thymic progenitors that gave some patients high TCRbeta diversity at day 60. Several hundred expanded graft clones reportedly supplied alpha-beta T cells about two months after transplant. T-cell counts and diversity at one year post-transplant came mainly from newly produced T cells.

Sample: peripheral blood, taken 360 days after TCRalphabeta/CD19-depleted stem cell transplant. This TCR was sampled from a female patient aged 2 to 10 who had a stem cell transplant for Fanconi anemia, so the T cells may come from the graft donor. The chain carries TRBV12-3 or TRBV12-4 and TRBJ2-5; 7 nucleotides agree with TRBD1. The CDR3 sequence: CASSLSHRGETQYF. In nucleotides, the CDR3 is TGTGCCAGCAGTTTAAGTCACAGGGGAGAGACCCAGTACTTC.